What follows describes a single T cell receptor beta chain. Its cognate antigen is unknown. These data are taken from a study of T cell clones after liver transplantation. For the study at large: As an antigen-independent comparator, third-party-reactive TCRbeta sequences came from pre-transplant mixed lymphocyte reactions. Broader study findings: Rather than being deleted, graft donor-reactive T cells may have moved into the graft. Post-transplant time points were not standardized, so conclusions are preliminary.

After removal of 7 bases from V and 0 bases from J, the junction contained 11 bases not matched to a gene. Germline assignment: CDR1 LNHDA and CDR2 SQIVND (reference sequence). The CDR3 runs to 18 residues. Clones were sequenced by immunoSEQ multiplex PCR, and TCRdb holds only the in-frame ones, with some missing. This sample carries just over 80,000 clones, about 82% of them seen once, and the ten largest clones take 0.45% to 0.55%. The chain combines TRBV19 with TRBJ2-6; 8 nucleotides line up with TRBD1. This sequence was found in a human patient who received a liver transplant. Some of the T cells may derive from the graft donor. The specimen comprised CD4+ T cells from blood, sampled approximately 3.5 years after liver transplant. CDR3 amino acids: CASTKPGQVISGANVLTF. The CDR3 region has the DNA TGTGCCAGTACCAAGCCGGGACAGGTAATCTCTGGGGCCAACGTCCTGACTTTC.